This entry lists 29 T cell receptor beta chains sequenced from one sample in a study of T cell repertoires in cytomegalovirus infection. No antigen has been assigned to these receptors. TCRdb re-called the reads with MiXCR, one entry per CDR3 protein. The sample consists of about 51,000 distinct CDR3 sequences, about 18% of them appearing once. This specimen consisted of CD8+ T cells from cultured PBMCs, obtained from culture after CMV antigen stimulation. The receptors stem from a human donor in good health (CMV status not recorded). Some clones in this sample may be carry-over from other donors' samples.

This clonotype was detected ten times or more. The rearrangement joins TRBV9 to TRBJ1-2; no definite D call. The CDR3 has 10 amino acids. Germline lookup yields CDR1 SGDLS and CDR2 YYNGEE. Between the trimmed V and J ends, which lost 5 bases and 5 bases, there was a span of 4 bases. The CDR3 bases are TGTGCCAGCAGTGGATATGGCTACACCTTC. It specifies CASSGYGYTF. The full variable domain, in which reference TRBV9 and TRBJ1-2 provide the parts outside the CDR3, is DSGVTQTPKHLITATGQRVTLRCSPRSGDLSVYWYQQSLDQGLQFLIQYYNGEERAKGNILERFSAQQFPDLHSELNLSSLELGDSALYFCASSGYGYTFGSGTRLTVV.

The rearrangement joins TRBV7-4 to TRBJ1-6; no definite D call. CDR3 length: 15 residues. V was pared by 1 base and J by 7 bases, with 11 bases between. Per the germline V gene, CDR1 is SGHVT and CDR2 is SQSDAQ. The CDR3 DNA reads TGTGCCAGCAGCTTAGGGGGTCGGAAAAATTCACCCCTCCACTTT. Its translation: CASSLGGRKNSPLHF.

This chain connects TRBV4-1 to TRBJ2-2; no firm D call. The CDR3 runs 14 residues. Germline loops: CDR1 MGHRA, CDR2 YSYEKL. The V and J ends lost 0 bases and 7 bases respectively, with 9 bases between them. The CDR3 here is CASSQEGVNGELFF. The CDR3 bases are TGCGCCAGCAGCCAAGAGGGCGTTAACGGGGAGCTGTTTTTT.

This chain uses TRBV12-1 with TRBJ2-2; the table assigns TRBD2, which was not confirmed against the DNA. TRBV12-1 is a pseudogene locus. This CDR3 contains 16 residues. CDR3 in DNA: TGTGCCAGCAGCTTTGGGACTAGCGGTAACACCGGGGAGCTGTTTTTT. This codes for CASSFGTSGNTGELFF.

The rearrangement joins TRBV6-5 to TRBJ2-5; D might be TRBD2 (5 bases). Trimming took 6 bases from V and 5 from J, leaving 19 bases between them. From germline, CDR1 is MNHEY and CDR2 SVGAGI. CDR3 size: 15 residues. The CDR3 reads CASRHRTFLGETQYF. CDR3 in DNA: TGTGCCAGCAGGCACCGGACTTTCCTAGGGGAGACCCAGTACTTC.

The sample holds a few counts of this clonotype. V gene TRBV28 combines with J gene TRBJ2-3; 7 nucleotides agree with TRBD1. This CDR3 comprises 15 residues. Germline-derived CDR1 and CDR2 are MDHEN and SYDVKM. V gave up 5 bases and J gave up 2 bases; unmatched junction bases: 7. CDR3: CASSEGQPFTDTQYF. CDR3 sequence (DNA): TGTGCCAGCAGTGAGGGACAGCCCTTCACAGATACGCAGTATTTT.

This clonotype appeared many times. CDR3 amino acids: CASSEAHRPSSYEQYF. CDR3 bases: TGTGCCAGCAGTGAAGCACACAGGCCCAGCTCCTACGAGCAGTACTTC. The chain uses TRBV6-1 and TRBJ2-7, with D possibly matching TRBD1 (5 bases). The germline gives CDR1 MNHNS, CDR2 SASEGT. V gave up 0 bases and J gave up 0 bases, with 12 bases separating them. CDR3 length equals 16 residues.

The chain is built from TRBV12-3 or TRBV12-4 and TRBJ2-1; TRBD1 matches 7 bases. The CDR3 totals 13 residues. V lost 6 bases, J lost 4 bases, and 3 bases stayed unmatched. CDR3 region: CASRLGQYNEQFF. The CDR3 nucleotides are TGTGCCAGCAGATTGGGACAGTACAATGAGCAGTTCTTC.

This clonotype was observed a handful of times. The chain carries TRBV19 and TRBJ1-2; D remains ambiguous. This CDR3 contains 13 residues. Germline CDR1 LNHDA, CDR2 SQIVND (reference sequence). Trimming stripped 6 bases from V and 2 bases from J, with 10 bases between. This CDR3 is CASSIDGNYGYTF. The CDR3 DNA reads as TGTGCCAGTAGCATTGACGGCAACTATGGCTACACCTTC.

This clonotype was counted a few times. The V call is TRBV7-9, the J call TRBJ2-1, with D uncertain. V was shortened by 3 bases and J by 3 bases, with 3 bases between the two germline ends. CDR3 length: 12 residues. CDR1 and CDR2 (germline): SEHNR, FQNEAQ (reference sequence). The CDR3 nucleotides read TGTGCCAGCAGCTTTCTCTACAATGAGCAGTTCTTC. Translated, it gives CASSFLYNEQFF.

There are a few counts of this clonotype. J is TRBJ2-1 and V is TRBV7-9; D is perhaps TRBD1 or TRBD2 (5 bases each). The CDR3 contains 14 residues. Germline CDR1 reads SEHNR; CDR2 reads FQNEAQ (reference sequence). Between the trimmed V and J ends, which lost 3 bases and 8 bases, there was a span of 14 bases. The CDR3 region is CASSFSTRGDEQFF. CDR3 bases: TGTGCCAGCAGCTTTAGCACGAGAGGGGATGAGCAGTTCTTC.

This clonotype was observed at least ten times. The genes are TRBV3-1 and TRBJ2-7; D is perhaps TRBD2 (5 bases). From germline, CDR1 is LGHDT and CDR2 YNNKEL (reference sequence). Trimming stripped 5 bases from V and 3 bases from J, with 17 bases between. The CDR3 spans 15 residues. The CDR3 sequence is CASSTRDASFYEQYF. The CDR3 coding sequence is TGTGCCAGCAGCACCCGGGATGCCAGTTTCTACGAGCAGTACTTC.

This clonotype was counted only a few times. CDR3 DNA: TGTGCCAGCAGCTTAGAACAGGGGAGCTCCTACAATGAGCAGTTCTTC. Protein: CASSLEQGSSYNEQFF. The chain recombines TRBV7-8 with TRBJ2-1, with 7 bases identical to TRBD1. The J segment lost 0 bases and the V segment lost 1 base, leaving 3 bases of the junction unmatched. The CDR3 runs to 16 residues. From germline, CDR1 is SGHVS and CDR2 FQNEAQ.

This clonotype appeared a few times. The V gene is TRBV15, the J gene TRBJ2-7; perhaps TRBD2 as D (6 bases). Trimming shortened V by 2 bases and J by 1 base, and 12 bases separated the two germline ends. The CDR3 totals 15 residues. Germline V gene data show CDR1 as LNHNV and CDR2 as YYDKDF (reference sequence). The CDR3 DNA follows: TGTGCCACCAGCAGATTCCTCGGGGGTTCCTACGAGCAGTACTTC. Translation gives CATSRFLGGSYEQYF.

This clonotype has only a few counts. J is TRBJ1-5 and V is TRBV4-1, with D unresolved. This CDR3 is 12 amino acids long. Trimming took 0 bases from V and 6 from J, leaving 3 bases between them. CDR1 and CDR2 from the germline V gene are MGHRA and YSYEKL. The CDR3 sequence is CASSQDSQPQHF. DNA for the CDR3: TGCGCCAGCAGCCAAGATTCTCAGCCCCAGCATTTT.

This clonotype was seen just once. The chain is built from TRBV6-2 or TRBV6-3 and TRBJ2-7; weak D call: TRBD1 (5 bases). V shed 2 bases and J shed 3 bases, with 11 bases lying between them. Germline CDR1 MNHEY, CDR2 SVGEGT. There are 14 residues in the CDR3. The CDR3 protein is CASSYRLGDYEQYF. The CDR3 region has the DNA TGTGCCAGCAGTTACCGGCTAGGGGACTACGAGCAGTACTTC.

This clonotype appeared a few times. Relative to the germline gene, one junction end is altered; a read error may explain this. The chain joins TRBV28 to TRBJ2-1, with 13 bases lining up with TRBD2. The CDR3 length is 16 residues. The V gene's germline CDR1 is MDHEN and CDR2 SYDVKM. The CDR3 region is CASSWGLAGSQNERFF. In nucleotides, the CDR3 is TGTGCCAGCAGCTGGGGACTAGCGGGGAGTCAAAATGAGCGGTTCTTC.

The J gene is TRBJ1-6, the V gene TRBV7-9; D is unclear. Germline-derived CDR1 and CDR2 are SEHNR and FQNEAQ (reference sequence). This CDR3 is 15 amino acids long. V lost 7 bases, J lost 4 bases, and 14 bases lay in between. DNA of the CDR3: TGTGCCAGCACCCCTGGACGGCTGTATAATTCACCCCTCCACTTT. Translation: CASTPGRLYNSPLHF.

The sample holds a few counts of this clonotype. The V gene is TRBV20-1, the J gene TRBJ2-3, with 8 bases fitting TRBD2. CDR3 size: 17 residues. Unmatched junction bases numbered 10, after V lost 0 bases and J lost 2 bases. Germline V gene lookup returns CDR1 DFQATT and CDR2 SNEGSKA (reference sequence). The CDR3 here is CSAREYQRERYTDTQYF. CDR3 nucleotides: TGCAGTGCTAGAGAGTACCAGCGGGAGCGGTACACAGATACGCAGTATTTT.

The chain joins TRBV7-3 to TRBJ2-3, with a weak D call TRBD1 (5 bases). Trimming removed 2 bases from V and 3 bases from J, with 18 bases in between. The length of the CDR3 is 17 residues. Germline assignment: CDR1 SGHTA and CDR2 FQGTGA. CDR3 in DNA: TGTGCCAGCAGCTTAGAAGGGGCCGGAATTATTACAGATACGCAGTATTTT. Amino acids: CASSLEGAGIITDTQYF.

The chain links TRBV27 to TRBJ2-2; D gene ambiguous. V lost 5 bases to trimming and J lost 3 bases, with 7 bases between them. CDR3 length equals 13 residues. The germline V gene encodes CDR1 MNHEY and CDR2 SMNVEV (reference sequence). The CDR3 bases are TGTGCCAGCAGTCCTCTATACACCGGGGAGCTGTTTTTT. Protein product: CASSPLYTGELFF.

In this sample, this clonotype turned up a few times. The chain joins TRBV6-6 to TRBJ2-4; D may be TRBD1 (8 bases). The ends were cut back, 7 bases at V and 7 bases at J, with 17 bases in the middle. The CDR3 length is 14 residues. Germline-derived CDR1 and CDR2 are MNHNY and SVGAGI (reference sequence). CDR3 sequence reads: CASIQQGGGNIQYF. DNA for the CDR3: TGTGCCAGCATACAACAGGGGGGGGGGAACATTCAGTACTTC.

This clonotype was detected only a few times. This chain uses TRBV27 with TRBJ2-1; 7 nucleotides line up with TRBD2. Germline CDR1 MNHEY, CDR2 SMNVEV (reference sequence). This CDR3 contains 15 residues. With 5 bases clipped from V and 4 bases from J, the junction kept 8 bases outside the gene matches. CDR3 bases: TGTGCCAGCAGTACCCTAGGACTAGATTACAATGAGCAGTTCTTC. It is translated as CASSTLGLDYNEQFF.

There are a few counts of this clonotype. CDR3 sequence reads: CASSQTGGGEKLFF. CDR3 nucleotides: TGTGCCAGCAGCCAGACAGGGGGCGGCGAAAAACTGTTTTTT. The rearrangement links TRBV7-9 to TRBJ1-4; 10 bases align to TRBD1. V trimming: 5 bases; J trimming: 8 bases; junction bases outside the gene matches: 5. Germline loops: CDR1 SEHNR, CDR2 FQNEAQ (reference sequence). There are 14 residues in the CDR3.

The V call is TRBV27, the J call TRBJ2-1, with 9 bases aligning to TRBD1. This CDR3 is 16 amino acids long. Unmatched junction bases numbered 2, after V lost 1 base and J lost 1 base. Per germline, CDR1 MNHEY and CDR2 SMNVEV (reference sequence). The CDR3 here is CASSLWGQGSYNEQFF. The CDR3 region has the DNA TGTGCCAGCAGTTTATGGGGACAGGGATCCTACAATGAGCAGTTCTTC.

The rearrangement links TRBV12-3 or TRBV12-4 to TRBJ1-2; D gene unclear. This CDR3 region has 14 residues. Deletions cut 8 bases from V and 0 bases from J, with 13 bases between. The CDR3 loop reads CASLPRAPNYGYTF. CDR3 nucleotide sequence: TGTGCCAGCTTACCCCGGGCCCCTAACTATGGCTACACCTTC.

This clonotype is a singleton in its sample. This chain joins TRBV28 and TRBJ1-5; TRBD1 is a possible D gene (6 bases). The V gene lost 5 bases and the J gene lost 2 bases, with 28 bases spanning the gap. The CDR3 contains 20 residues. Germline CDR1 is MDHEN and CDR2 is SYDVKM. DNA of the CDR3: TGTGCCAGCAGTCCCACAGGGACACGGGTTTGGAATTCGGGCAATCAGCCCCAGCATTTT. Protein: CASSPTGTRVWNSGNQPQHF.

The rearrangement uses TRBV7-7 and TRBJ2-1; D assignment may be TRBD1 or TRBD2 (5 bases each). This CDR3 contains 18 residues. Germline V gene sequence: CDR1 SSHAT, CDR2 FNYEAQ (reference sequence). V was pared by 1 base and J by 0 bases, with 16 bases between. In nucleotides, the CDR3 is TGTGCCAGCAGCTTAGGGGACCCCACGCGGAGCTCCTACAATGAGCAGTTCTTC. This sequence encodes CASSLGDPTRSSYNEQFF.

This clonotype was recorded a few times. The chain has TRBV6-2 or TRBV6-3 and TRBJ2-1; D may be TRBD1 (5 bases). V was trimmed by 6 bases and J by 6 bases, leaving 15 bases between them. The CDR3 has 14 amino acids. The V gene's germline CDR1 is MNHEY and CDR2 SVGEGT. CDR3 sequence: CASRPLGAGNEQFF. CDR3 nucleotides: TGTGCCAGCAGACCGCTAGGGGCAGGCAATGAGCAGTTCTTC.